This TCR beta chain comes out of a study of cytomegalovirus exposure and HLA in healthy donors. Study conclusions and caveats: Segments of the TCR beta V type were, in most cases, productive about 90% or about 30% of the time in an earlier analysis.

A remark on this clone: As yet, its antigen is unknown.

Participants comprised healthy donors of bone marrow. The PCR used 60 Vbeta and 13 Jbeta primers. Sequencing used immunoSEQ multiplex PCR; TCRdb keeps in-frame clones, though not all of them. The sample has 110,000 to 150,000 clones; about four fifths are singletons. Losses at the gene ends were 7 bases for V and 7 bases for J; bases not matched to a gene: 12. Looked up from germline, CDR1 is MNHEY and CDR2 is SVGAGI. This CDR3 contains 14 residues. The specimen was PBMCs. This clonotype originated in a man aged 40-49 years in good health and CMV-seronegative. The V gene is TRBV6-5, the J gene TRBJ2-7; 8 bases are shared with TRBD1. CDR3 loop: CASNTGTGRLEQYF. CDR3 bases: TGTGCCAGCAACACCGGGACAGGACGTTTAGAGCAGTACTTC.